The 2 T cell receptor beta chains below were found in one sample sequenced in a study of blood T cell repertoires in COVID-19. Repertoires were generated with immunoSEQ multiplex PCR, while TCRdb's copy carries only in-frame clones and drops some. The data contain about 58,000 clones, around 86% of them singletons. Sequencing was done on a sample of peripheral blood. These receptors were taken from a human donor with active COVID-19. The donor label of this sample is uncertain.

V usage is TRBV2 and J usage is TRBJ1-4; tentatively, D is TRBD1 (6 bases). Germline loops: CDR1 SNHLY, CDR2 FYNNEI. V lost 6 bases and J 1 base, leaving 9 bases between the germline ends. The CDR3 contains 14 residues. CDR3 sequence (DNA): TGTGCCAGCAGCACAGGGTTAACTAATGAAAAACTGTTTTTT. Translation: CASSTGLTNEKLFF.

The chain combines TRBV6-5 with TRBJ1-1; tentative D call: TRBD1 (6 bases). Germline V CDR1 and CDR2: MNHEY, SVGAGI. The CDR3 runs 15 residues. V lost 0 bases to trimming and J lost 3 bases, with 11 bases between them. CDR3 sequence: CASSYSYNRDTEAFF. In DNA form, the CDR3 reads TGTGCCAGCAGTTACTCGTACAACAGGGACACTGAAGCTTTCTTT.